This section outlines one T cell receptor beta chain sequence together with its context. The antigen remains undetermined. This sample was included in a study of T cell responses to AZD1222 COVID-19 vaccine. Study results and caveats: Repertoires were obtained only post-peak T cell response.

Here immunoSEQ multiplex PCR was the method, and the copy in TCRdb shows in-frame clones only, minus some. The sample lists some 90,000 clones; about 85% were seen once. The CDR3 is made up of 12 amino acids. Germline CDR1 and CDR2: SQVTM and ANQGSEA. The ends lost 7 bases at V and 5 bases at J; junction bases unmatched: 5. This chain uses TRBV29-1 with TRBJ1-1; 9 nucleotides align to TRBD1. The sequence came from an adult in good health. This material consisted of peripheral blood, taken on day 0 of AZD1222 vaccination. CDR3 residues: CSAGTGNTEAFF. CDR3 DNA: TGCAGCGCCGGGACAGGGAATACTGAAGCTTTCTTT.